What follows describes a single TCR beta chain. The antigen is unknown. Positively selected for CCR7, the CD45RO-negative cells used as naive CD8 cells excluded terminally differentiated effector memory CD45RA+ cells. The data were taken from a study of shared clonotypes between healthy human individuals. The CDR3 covers 12 residues. V was clipped by 4 bases and J by 4 bases, with 4 bases between them. The germline V gene has CDR1 MNHEY and CDR2 SMNVEV (reference sequence). Sequencing used immunoSEQ multiplex PCR; TCRdb keeps in-frame clones, though not all of them. The table includes some 600,000 clones, approximately 96% detected once. Study conclusions and caveats: Investigators collected only blood, and repertoires in tissues likely differ.

This TCR was sampled from a woman between 25 and 40 years old in good health. V usage is TRBV27 and J usage is TRBJ1-4; D is ambiguous. The specimen sequenced was naive CD8+ T cells sorted from blood. The CDR3 sequence: CASSSYNEKLFF. The CDR3 coding sequence is TGTGCCAGCAGTTCTTATAATGAAAAACTGTTTTTT.